This section outlines one T cell receptor (beta chain) sequence together with its context. Its antigen is unknown. Using its own MiXCR run on the RT-PCR reads, TCRdb lists one record per CDR3 protein. The data hold hundreds of thousands of distinct CDR3 sequences, with roughly 25% observed a single time. The data were obtained in a study of response to subunit inactivated influenza vaccine. Whole-study findings and limits: T cells newly recruited by each seasonal influenza vaccination are few, the authors suggested.

Germline loops: CDR1 MNHEY, CDR2 SVGEGT. V shed 5 bases and J 7 bases; nucleotides not matched to a gene: 9. CDR3 length equals 14 residues. The chain combines TRBV6-2 or TRBV6-3 with TRBJ2-5, with TRBD2 matching 8 bases. The sequence derives from a man in his fifties or sixties who received an inactivated influenza vaccine. Sequenced here: CD4+ T cells sorted from PBMCs, sampled 5 days after vaccination. The CDR3 DNA reads TGTGCCAGCAGTCAAATCGGGACTAGATGGACCCAGTACTTC. Encoded protein: CASSQIGTRWTQYF.